The 27 T cell receptor beta chains given below trace back to one sample, sequenced in a study of T cells in Graves' hyperthyroidism and ophthalmopathy. RNA transcripts were the template for amplifying TCR beta CDR3 regions. An initial round of RT-PCR targeting the TCR CDR3 relied on the HTBI primer set. Each CDR3 protein gets one entry after TCRdb re-called the multiplex PCR reads with MiXCR. The sample has around 350,000 distinct CDR3 sequences, 13% to 15% seen once. Sequences were obtained from blood. These TCRs come from a woman in her fifties or sixties with Graves' ophthalmopathy.

In this sample, this clonotype turned up many times. This chain joins TRBV20-1 and TRBJ2-1, with a possible D match to TRBD2 (6 bases). V gave up 5 bases and J gave up 8 bases, with 13 bases separating them. In germline, CDR1 is DFQATT, CDR2 SNEGSKA (reference sequence). CDR3 length: 12 amino acids. The CDR3 coding sequence is TGCAGTGCTGCCGGGAGCTTCGATGAGCAGTTCTTC. Its translation is CSAAGSFDEQFF.

As for this clonotype: The junction shows a germline mismatch at one end, possibly a read error. The chain combines TRBV29-1 with TRBJ1-5, with 8 nucleotides matching TRBD1. This CDR3 spans 13 amino acids. The germline gives CDR1 SQVTM, CDR2 ANQGSEA. CDR3 sequence reads: CSVVRTGSQAQHF. For the CDR3, the DNA is TGCAGCGTTGTCAGGACAGGGAGTCAGGCCCAGCATTTT. The complete variable domain, with remaining parts taken from reference TRBV29-1 and TRBJ1-5, reads SAVISQKPSRDICQRGTSLTIQCQVDSQVTMMFWYRQQPGQSLTLIATANQGSEATYESGFVIDKFPISRPNLTFSTLTVSNMSPEDSSIYLCSVVRTGSQAQHFGDGTRLSIL.

The table lists this clonotype with a few counts. V usage is TRBV6-1 and J usage is TRBJ2-3; the D gene could be TRBD1 or TRBD2 (5 bases each). Per germline, CDR1 MNHNS and CDR2 SASEGT. The germline V and J ends were trimmed by 3 bases and 3 bases, with 13 bases remaining between them. The length of the CDR3 is 15 residues. The CDR3 DNA sequence: TGTGCCAGCAGTGAGAGGGGAGTTAGGACAGATACGCAGTATTTT. Protein product: CASSERGVRTDTQYF.

In its sample, this clonotype was seen many times. V is TRBV14 and J is TRBJ1-2; D is unresolved. Per the germline V gene, CDR1 is SGHDN and CDR2 is FVKESK. The V end was cut by 5 bases, the J end by 6 bases, with 13 bases between. This CDR3 spans 13 amino acids. The CDR3 region is CASSSNPKDGYTF. As DNA, the CDR3 is TGTGCCAGCAGCTCTAATCCGAAGGATGGCTACACCTTC.

The chain employs TRBV2 and TRBJ2-2; TRBD1 or TRBD2 may be the D gene (9 bases each). Germline loops: CDR1 SNHLY, CDR2 FYNNEI. The CDR3 has 20 residues. The V gene lost 6 bases and the J gene lost 1 base, with 27 bases spanning the gap. The CDR3 is CASRPGQGRSSGMNTGELFF. CDR3 nucleotide sequence: TGTGCCAGCAGACCGGGACAGGGTCGGTCTAGCGGGATGAACACCGGGGAGCTGTTTTTT.

With regard to this clonotype: A much larger clone differs from this one at a single base, so this may be a read error. V usage is TRBV11-2 and J usage is TRBJ2-2; the D call may be TRBD1 or TRBD2 (5 bases each). V lost 1 base to trimming and J lost 4 bases, with 16 bases between them. The V gene's germline CDR1 is SGHAT and CDR2 FQNNGV. This CDR3 is 17 amino acids long. This CDR3 reads CASSLGSGPAGTGELFF. CDR3 nucleotides: TGTGCCAGCAGCTTAGGTTCGGGACCCGCGGGCACCGGGGAGCTGTTTTTT.

This clonotype appeared a few times. The chain recombines TRBV2 with TRBJ2-7; tentative D call: TRBD2 (6 bases). This CDR3 is built from 14 residues. V shed 6 bases and J shed 7 bases, with 19 bases lying between them. Germline CDR1 reads SNHLY; CDR2 reads FYNNEI. The CDR3 nucleotides are TGTGCCAGCAGCCCGGTAGCGGAACGGGGTGAGCAGTACTTC. This translates into CASSPVAERGEQYF.

There are many counts of this clonotype. The chain combines TRBV19 with TRBJ2-1; 8 bases are a match to TRBD1. The CDR3 has 16 residues. CDR1 is LNHDA and CDR2 is SQIVND in the germline V gene (reference sequence). Trimming cost V 1 base and J 3 bases; bases outside gene matches: 5. Written as DNA, the CDR3 is TGTGCCAGTAGTATAGCCTCAGGGGGCGGCTACAATGAGCAGTTCTTC. Encoded protein: CASSIASGGGYNEQFF.

This clonotype came up many times. The rearrangement uses TRBV5-1 and TRBJ2-3, with D maybe TRBD2 (6 bases). The CDR3 consists of 14 residues. Germline V gene lookup returns CDR1 SGHRS and CDR2 YFSETQ. Trimming took off 3 bases at V and 0 bases at J, with 8 bases between the two ends. DNA of the CDR3: TGCGCCAGCAGCTCGGGACTGAGCACAGATACGCAGTATTTT. It is translated as CASSSGLSTDTQYF.

Of note for this clonotype: A much larger clone is a single base away; this may be a read error. The chain employs TRBV6-2 or TRBV6-3 and TRBJ2-5; weak D call: TRBD1 (6 bases). The CDR3 loop spans 13 amino acids. Germline CDR1 and CDR2: MNHEY and SVGEGT. The CDR3 loop reads CASSDRYQETLYF. The CDR3 nucleotides are TGTGCCAGCAGCGACAGGTACCAAGAGACCCTGTACTTC.

This clonotype showed up many times. The J gene is TRBJ2-7, the V gene TRBV28; D remains unclear. This CDR3 is built from 14 residues. CDR1 and CDR2 from the germline V gene are MDHEN and SYDVKM. Trimming pared 6 bases from V and 2 bases from J, leaving 14 bases between. CDR3 amino acids: CASSTFETAYEQYF. CDR3 DNA: TGTGCCAGCAGCACCTTTGAAACCGCCTACGAGCAGTACTTC.

The genes are TRBV20-1 and TRBJ1-4; TRBD1 matches at 7 bases. This CDR3 comprises 13 residues. V was clipped by 4 bases and J by 8 bases; unmatched bases: 7. Germline lookup yields CDR1 DFQATT and CDR2 SNEGSKA (reference sequence). The CDR3 sequence is CSATGTAQEKLFF. The DNA of the CDR3 is TGCAGTGCTACCGGGACAGCGCAGGAAAAACTGTTTTTT.

The V gene is TRBV2, the J gene TRBJ1-1; possibly TRBD1 for D (6 bases). The CDR3 has 15 amino acids. Trimming removed 3 bases at V and 4 bases at J, with 15 bases between. Looked up from germline, CDR1 is SNHLY and CDR2 is FYNNEI. The CDR3 protein is CASSDRDTSRTEAFF. DNA of the CDR3: TGTGCCAGCAGTGACCGGGACACCTCGCGCACTGAAGCTTTCTTT.

This clonotype was seen a few times. The V and J genes are TRBV9 and TRBJ2-7; tentative D call: TRBD2 (6 bases). Trimming left V 3 bases short and J 7 bases short, with 20 bases between. Germline V lookup: CDR1 SGDLS, CDR2 YYNGEE. The CDR3 is 15 amino acids. This chain's CDR3 is CASSAHRTGVGEQYF. In DNA form, the CDR3 reads TGTGCCAGCAGCGCTCATAGGACGGGGGTGGGAGAGCAGTACTTC.

About this clonotype itself: A much more abundant neighbour one base away suggests this may be a read error. The chain carries TRBV20-1 and TRBJ2-7, with 8 bases fitting TRBD2. There are 14 residues in the CDR3. The V gene's germline CDR1 is DFQATT and CDR2 SNEGSKA (reference sequence). The ends lost 3 bases at V and 3 bases at J; junction bases unmatched: 7. This CDR3 is CSARVGGRIYEQYF. The DNA for the CDR3 is TGCAGTGCTAGGGTAGGCGGGAGGATCTACGAGCAGTACTTC.

The chain combines TRBV20-1 with TRBJ1-6, with TRBD1 as a possible D gene (5 bases). The V gene's germline CDR1 is DFQATT and CDR2 SNEGSKA (reference sequence). Trimming removed 1 base at V and 9 bases at J, with 13 bases between. The CDR3 covers 14 residues. This CDR3 reads CSARVGRASSPLHF. CDR3 nucleotides: TGCAGTGCTAGAGTTGGCAGGGCGAGTTCACCCCTCCACTTT.

This clonotype occurred many times. This chain uses TRBV12-3 or TRBV12-4 with TRBJ1-2; a possible D gene is TRBD1 (5 bases). This CDR3 is built from 14 residues. Trimming cost V 5 bases and J 4 bases, with 14 bases left between them. The CDR3 loop is CASSISGAFYGYTF. CDR3 DNA sequence: TGTGCCAGCAGTATCTCCGGGGCCTTCTATGGCTACACCTTC.

This clonotype was found many times. This chain joins TRBV28 and TRBJ2-3; 11 bases fit TRBD2. V trimming: 4 bases; J trimming: 14 bases; junction bases outside the gene matches: 5. CDR3 size: 12 residues. Per the germline V gene, CDR1 is MDHEN and CDR2 is SYDVKM. The CDR3 protein is CASSSLAGVVYF. CDR3 coding DNA: TGTGCCAGCAGTTCACTAGCGGGAGTAGTGTATTTT.

This rearrangement joins TRBV14 to TRBJ2-1, with D perhaps matching TRBD1 (5 bases). The germline CDR1 and CDR2 sequences are SGHDN and FVKESK. V was cut by 0 bases and J by 10 bases, with 13 bases left in between. The CDR3 contains 14 residues. CDR3 protein: CASSQEASAGEQFF. CDR3 DNA: TGTGCCAGCAGCCAAGAGGCGTCCGCAGGGGAGCAGTTCTTC.

This clonotype came up a few times. V usage is TRBV29-1 and J usage is TRBJ2-4; D remains unclear. V lost 4 bases, J lost 6 bases, and 4 bases lay in between. Germline V gene lookup returns CDR1 SQVTM and CDR2 ANQGSEA. The CDR3 has 10 residues. The CDR3 is CSVVGNIQYF. In nucleotides, the CDR3 is TGCAGCGTTGTAGGAAACATTCAGTACTTC.

Comments on this clonotype: A clone one base away is much larger, so this may be a read error. As DNA, the CDR3 is TGTGCCAGCACCATTAGAGGCGAAGGGGTGGAGACCCAGTACTTC. It yields the protein CASTIRGEGVETQYF. The chain combines TRBV12-3 or TRBV12-4 with TRBJ2-5; weak D call: TRBD1 (5 bases). The CDR3 is 15 amino acids. The V gene lost 7 bases and the J gene lost 5 bases, with 20 bases spanning the gap.

The chain links TRBV10-3 to TRBJ2-1, with TRBD2 identical over 11 bases. After removal of 3 bases from V and 0 bases from J, the junction contained 4 bases not matched to a gene. This CDR3 is built from 17 residues. Germline CDR1 reads ENHRY; CDR2 reads SYGVKD. The CDR3 DNA is TGTGCCATCAGTGAAGGAACTAGCGGGGGCTCCTACAATGAGCAGTTCTTC. It translates to CAISEGTSGGSYNEQFF.

This clonotype was picked up a small number of times. The chain is built from TRBV5-1 and TRBJ1-2; TRBD1 matches 9 bases. The CDR3 runs to 15 residues. V lost 3 bases to trimming and J lost 7 bases; unmatched junction nucleotides: 10. Germline V gives CDR1 SGHRS, CDR2 YFSETQ. CDR3 sequence: CASSWDGTGKGGYTF. The CDR3 region has the DNA TGCGCCAGCAGCTGGGACGGGACAGGGAAGGGTGGCTACACCTTC. The full variable domain, its missing parts supplied by reference TRBV5-1 and TRBJ1-2, is KAGVTQTPRYLIKTRGQQVTLSCSPISGHRSVSWYQQTPGQGLQFLFEYFSETQRNKGNFPGRFSGRQFSNSRSEMNVSTLELGDSALYLCASSWDGTGKGGYTFGSGTRLTVV.

The chain combines TRBV7-8 with TRBJ2-1, with TRBD2 matching over 10 bases. This CDR3 contains 16 residues. Trimming at V came to 5 bases and at J to 8 bases, leaving 12 bases not matched to a gene. Germline V lookup: CDR1 SGHVS, CDR2 FQNEAQ. The CDR3 DNA reads TGTGCCAGCAGCCCCCGACGAGCGGGAGGGCTCGATGAGCAGTTCTTC. Protein product: CASSPRRAGGLDEQFF.

This clonotype has at least ten counts. V and J are TRBV11-2 and TRBJ1-1; D perhaps matches TRBD1 (6 bases). V dropped 5 bases and J dropped 0 bases, with 13 bases sitting between them. The CDR3 is 15 amino acids. Germline assignment: CDR1 SGHAT and CDR2 FQNNGV. Here the CDR3 reads CASSVSGDLNTEAFF. The CDR3 DNA follows: TGTGCCAGCAGCGTGTCAGGGGACTTGAACACTGAAGCTTTCTTT. The variable domain in full, with the rest retrieved from reference TRBV11-2 and TRBJ1-1, is EAGVAQSPRYKIIEKRQSVAFWCNPISGHATLYWYQQILGQGPKLLIQFQNNGVVDDSQLPKDRFSAERLKGVDSTLKIQPAKLEDSAVYLCASSVSGDLNTEAFFGQGTRLTVV.

J is TRBJ2-1 and V is TRBV20-1, with 14 bases aligning to TRBD2. The CDR3 length is 19 residues. V was clipped by 6 bases and J by 5 bases; unmatched bases: 18. The germline V gene encodes CDR1 DFQATT and CDR2 SNEGSKA (reference sequence). The CDR3 DNA is TGCAGTGCCTCTGGGGGACTAGCGGGAGTCAGCAGCCTTAACAATGAGCAGTTCTTC. Its translation: CSASGGLAGVSSLNNEQFF.

The V and J genes are TRBV19 and TRBJ2-3; TRBD2 aligns across 7 bases. The germline V gene encodes CDR1 LNHDA and CDR2 SQIVND (reference sequence). V shed 5 bases, J shed 3 bases, and the junction held 8 bases outside the gene matches. There are 15 residues in the CDR3. As DNA, the CDR3 is TGTGCCAGTAGTCCCATGGGAGGGAGTACAGATACGCAGTATTTT. This codes for CASSPMGGSTDTQYF.